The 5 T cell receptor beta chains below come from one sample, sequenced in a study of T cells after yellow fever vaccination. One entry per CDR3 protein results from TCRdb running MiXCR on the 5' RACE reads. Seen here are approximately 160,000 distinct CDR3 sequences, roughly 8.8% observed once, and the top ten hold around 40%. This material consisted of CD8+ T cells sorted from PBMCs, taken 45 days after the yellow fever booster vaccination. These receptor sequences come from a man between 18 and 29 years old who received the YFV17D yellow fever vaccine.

CDR3 protein: CASSLWRSDQLHYGYTF. The CDR3 coding sequence is TGTGCCAGCAGCTTATGGAGAAGCGATCAACTTCATTATGGCTACACCTTC. This chain connects TRBV7-2 to TRBJ1-2; no definite D call. V was pared by 2 bases and J by 5 bases, with 21 bases between. From germline, CDR1 is SGHTA and CDR2 FQGNSA. There are 17 residues in the CDR3.

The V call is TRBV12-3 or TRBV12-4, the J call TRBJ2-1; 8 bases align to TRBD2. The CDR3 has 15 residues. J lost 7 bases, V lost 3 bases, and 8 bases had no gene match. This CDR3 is CASSFWRGVPNEQFF. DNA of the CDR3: TGTGCCAGCAGTTTTTGGCGGGGGGTACCGAATGAGCAGTTCTTC.

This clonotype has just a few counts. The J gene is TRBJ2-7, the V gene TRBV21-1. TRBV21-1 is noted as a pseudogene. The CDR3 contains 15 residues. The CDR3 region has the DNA TGTGCCAGCAAAGCCCAACAGCTAGGATCCTACGAGCAGTACGTC. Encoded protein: CASKAQQLGSYEQYV.

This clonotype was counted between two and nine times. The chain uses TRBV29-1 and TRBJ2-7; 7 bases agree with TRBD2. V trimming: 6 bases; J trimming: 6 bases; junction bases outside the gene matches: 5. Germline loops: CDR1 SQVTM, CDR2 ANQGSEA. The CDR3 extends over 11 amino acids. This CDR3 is CSVGWGGEQYV. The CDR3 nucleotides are TGCAGCGTCGGCTGGGGGGGCGAGCAGTACGTC.

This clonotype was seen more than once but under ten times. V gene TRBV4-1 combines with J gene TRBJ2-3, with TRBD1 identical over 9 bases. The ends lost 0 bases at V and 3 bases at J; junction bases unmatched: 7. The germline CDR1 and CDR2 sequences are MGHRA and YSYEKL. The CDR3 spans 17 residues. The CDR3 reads CASSQDLGQGVTDTQYF. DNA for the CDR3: TGCGCCAGCAGCCAAGATCTGGGACAGGGAGTAACAGATACGCAGTATTTT.